These T cell receptor beta chains were read from a single sample in a study of neoadjuvant nivolumab and ipilimumab in lung cancer. Libraries were prepared by immunoSEQ multiplex PCR; TCRdb keeps only in-frame clonotypes and omits some of them. The repertoire holds 25,000 to 30,000 clones, with roughly 76% as singletons. This sample comprised tumor tissue, obtained after neoadjuvant nivolumab, alone or with ipilimumab, at or shortly before surgery. The origin of the receptors is an adult with non-small cell lung cancer. The CDR3 runs from the conserved cysteine through the conserved F or W. A D gene is named only where the DNA matches it firmly. Size values are once, few and many counts, or a class for expanded clones, and some rows have none.

D	size	J	V	CDR3	DNA
TRBD1	-	TRBJ2-7	TRBV25-1	CASTRDRGGEQYF	TGTGCCAGCACCAGAGACAGGGGGGGAGAGCAGTACTTC
-	-	TRBJ2-5	TRBV7-2	CASSLRSMRPTGETQYF	TGTGCCAGCAGCTTACGAAGCATGCGACCTACCGGTGAGACCCAGTACTTC
-	-	TRBJ1-1	TRBV5-4	CASSLGGFEAFF	TGTGCCAGCAGCTTGGGGGGTTTTGAAGCTTTCTTT
-	once	TRBJ1-5	TRBV5-1	CASSLEGTGQPQHF	TGCGCCAGCAGCTTGGAGGGGACTGGGCAGCCCCAGCATTTT
-	-	TRBJ2-3	TRBV4-1	CASSQVGTASTDTQYF	TGCGCCAGCAGCCAAGTTGGGACGGCTAGCACAGATACGCAGTATTTT
-	-	TRBJ1-3	TRBV5-1	CASSQASGFSGNTIYF	TGCGCCAGCAGCCAGGCGTCCGGGTTCTCTGGAAACACCATATATTTT
TRBD1	-	TRBJ2-3	TRBV7-2	CASRVAGQGRSDTQYF	TGTGCCAGCAGGGTCGCGGGACAGGGCCGATCAGATACGCAGTATTTT
-	-	TRBJ1-4	TRBV7-9	CASSPGGSREKLFF	TGTGCCAGCAGCCCGGGGGGGTCTCGGGAAAAACTGTTTTTT
-	-	TRBJ1-1	TRBV11-3	CASSLQGLEAFF	TGTGCCAGCAGCTTACAGGGACTGGAAGCTTTCTTT
TRBD2	-	TRBJ2-2	TRBV4-3	CASSQDPLAGGNTGELFF	TGCGCCAGCAGCCAAGACCCCCTAGCGGGGGGGAACACCGGGGAGCTGTTTTTT
-	-	TRBJ2-1	TRBV5-6	CASSLVAGEQFF	TGTGCCAGCAGCTTGGTGGCCGGTGAGCAGTTCTTC
-	-	TRBJ2-3	TRBV4-1	CASSQDPSFTQYF	TGCGCCAGCAGCCAAGATCCAAGTTTTACGCAGTATTTT
TRBD2	-	TRBJ2-7	TRBV5-6	CASSPRTSARYEQYF	TGTGCCAGCAGCCCAAGGACTAGCGCCCGCTACGAGCAGTACTTC
TRBD2	once	TRBJ2-6	TRBV4-2	CASSHPSGGASGANVLTF	TGTGCCAGCAGCCACCCTAGCGGGGGGGCTTCTGGGGCCAACGTCCTGACTTTC
-	once	TRBJ1-5	TRBV7-8	CASSLAMDQPQHF	TGTGCCAGCAGCTTAGCTATGGATCAGCCCCAGCATTTT
TRBD1	-	TRBJ2-1	TRBV5-1	CASSATGSSYNEQFF	TGCGCCAGCAGCGCGACAGGGAGTTCCTACAATGAGCAGTTCTTC
TRBD1	-	TRBJ1-6	TRBV11-2	CASSSQGRDSPLHF	TGTGCCAGCAGCTCACAGGGGCGGGATTCACCCCTCCACTTT
TRBD2	few	TRBJ2-3	TRBV5-4	CASSQLSGGTDTQYF	TGTGCCAGCAGCCAACTTAGCGGGGGCACAGATACGCAGTATTTT
-	-	TRBJ1-2	TRBV6-5	CASSSPGGGVYGYTF	TGTGCCAGCAGCTCCCCCGGAGGGGGAGTCTATGGCTACACCTTC
-	-	TRBJ2-7	TRBV10-3	CAISGGGSGEQYF	TGTGCCATCAGCGGGGGCGGGTCGGGCGAGCAGTACTTC
-	-	TRBJ2-3	TRBV5-1	CASSFPEGDTQYF	TGCGCCAGCAGCTTCCCTGAAGGTGATACGCAGTATTTT
-	-	TRBJ1-2	TRBV5-1	CASREQENYGYTF	TGCGCCAGCAGGGAACAGGAAAACTATGGCTACACCTTC
-	-	TRBJ2-3	TRBV29-1	CSVTLRGTDTQYF	TGCAGCGTTACTTTGAGGGGGACAGATACGCAGTATTTT
-	once	TRBJ1-3	TRBV18	CASSPSGTGNTIYF	TGTGCCAGCTCACCCTCAGGAACTGGAAACACCATATATTTT
-	-	TRBJ2-7	TRBV5-6	CASSSRDGTYEQYF	TGTGCCAGCAGCTCCCGGGACGGAACCTACGAGCAGTACTTC
-	-	TRBJ2-6	TRBV5-1	CASSGGHSYSGANVLTF	TGCGCCAGCAGCGGGGGCCACAGCTACTCTGGGGCCAACGTCCTGACTTTC
-	-	TRBJ2-7	TRBV9	CASSVGIGTYEQYF	TGTGCCAGCAGCGTAGGAATCGGGACCTACGAGCAGTACTTC
TRBD1	-	TRBJ1-5	TRBV19	CASKGQGNQPQHF	TGTGCCAGTAAGGGACAGGGCAATCAGCCCCAGCATTTT
-	once	TRBJ2-1	TRBV7-2	CASSLGANEQFF	TGTGCCAGCAGCTTAGGAGCCAATGAGCAGTTCTTC
TRBD1	-	TRBJ1-1	TRBV7-9	CASRPGTANTEAFF	TGTGCCAGCAGACCCGGGACAGCTAACACTGAAGCTTTCTTT
-	-	TRBJ2-5	TRBV18	CASSPRQVLQETQYF	TGTGCCAGCTCACCACGCCAGGTGCTCCAAGAGACCCAGTACTTC
-	-	TRBJ2-2	TRBV5-1	CASSFTGGQTGELFF	TGCGCCAGCAGCTTTACCGGGGGGCAGACCGGGGAGCTGTTTTTT
-	-	TRBJ1-1	TRBV7-6	CASSLRLGVRTEAFF	TGTGCCAGCAGCTTACGGTTAGGGGTAAGGACTGAAGCTTTCTTT
-	-	TRBJ1-1	TRBV5-6	CASSFLKRGNTEAFF	TGTGCCAGCAGCTTCCTGAAACGGGGAAACACTGAAGCTTTCTTT
-	-	TRBJ1-1	TRBV19	CASSIEGFAGTEAFF	TGTGCCAGTAGTATTGAGGGATTTGCGGGCACTGAAGCTTTCTTT
-	-	TRBJ1-1	TRBV6-1	CASSERDRRDTEAFF	TGTGCCAGCAGTGAACGCGACAGGAGGGACACTGAAGCTTTCTTT
-	once	TRBJ1-1	TRBV14	CASSHYGARVNTEAFF	TGTGCCAGCAGCCATTATGGGGCCAGGGTGAACACTGAAGCTTTCTTT
-	-	TRBJ1-1	TRBV29-1	CSVEYGSNTEAFF	TGCAGCGTTGAATACGGCAGTAACACTGAAGCTTTCTTT
-	once	TRBJ2-7	TRBV6-5	CASSYANPYEQYF	TGTGCCAGCAGTTACGCAAATCCCTACGAGCAGTACTTC
TRBD2	-	TRBJ2-1	TRBV30	CAWRPIRGDPTIKQFF	TGTGCCTGGAGACCAATTCGGGGGGACCCTACAATTAAGCAGTTCTTC
-	-	TRBJ1-4	TRBV2	CASSEALSQNEKLFF	TGTGCCAGCAGTGAAGCGCTTTCGCAGAATGAAAAACTGTTTTTT
TRBD1	-	TRBJ1-2	TRBV7-2	CASSEGQSNYGYTF	TGTGCCAGCAGCGAGGGACAGTCTAACTATGGCTACACCTTC
-	-	TRBJ2-2	TRBV5-1	CASSSRTTNTGELFF	TGCGCCAGCAGCTCTAGGACTACGAACACCGGGGAGCTGTTTTTT
TRBD1	-	TRBJ1-2	TRBV4-2	CASSQDPVPGQPYGYTF	TGTGCCAGCAGCCAAGATCCAGTCCCGGGACAGCCCTATGGCTACACCTTC
-	-	TRBJ1-1	TRBV7-9	CASSFSSTEAFF	TGTGCCAGCAGCTTTTCAAGTACTGAAGCTTTCTTT
-	-	TRBJ2-2	TRBV5-1	CASSLQGPEPLFF	TGCGCCAGCAGCTTGCAGGGCCCTGAGCCTCTGTTTTTT
TRBD2	-	TRBJ2-1	TRBV11-2	CASSEGGGEQFF	TGTGCCAGCAGCGAGGGCGGGGGGGAGCAGTTCTTC
-	few	TRBJ1-1	TRBV6-1	CASNGEGGLEAFF	TGTGCCAGCAATGGGGAGGGAGGGCTCGAAGCTTTCTTT
-	-	TRBJ1-4	TRBV27	CASRTIRNSNEKLFF	TGTGCCAGCAGGACAATCCGGAACAGTAATGAAAAACTGTTTTTT
-	-	TRBJ1-1	TRBV5-1	CASSATGRDTEAFF	TGCGCCAGCAGCGCGACGGGACGGGACACTGAAGCTTTCTTT